These 15 T cell receptor beta chains came from one sample sequenced in a study of PD-1 blockade in classical Hodgkin lymphoma. Here immunoSEQ multiplex PCR was the method, and the copy in TCRdb shows in-frame clones only, minus some. The sample has tens of thousands of clones; nearly 90% are singletons. Time point here: cycle 4 day 1 (C4D1), after five to seven weeks of nivolumab. There was relapse after autologous stem cell transplantation in every patient, and there was variation in brentuximab vedotin exposure. The specimen comprised peripheral blood mononuclear cells (PBMCs), sampled before the fourth cycle of nivolumab. The receptors originated from a human donor with classical Hodgkin lymphoma.

A remark on this clone: The junction departs from germline at one end; a sequencing error may be responsible. The chain couples TRBV5-1 to TRBJ2-7, with 12 bases aligning to TRBD2. Germline V CDR1 and CDR2: SGHRS, YFSETQ. CDR3 length: 15 amino acids. The CDR3 DNA follows: TGTGCCAGCAGCTGGGGACTAGCGGGCTCCTACGAGCAGTACTTC. It yields the protein CASSWGLAGSYEQYF.

The J gene is TRBJ1-6, the V gene TRBV2; D is unclear. Germline assignment: CDR1 SNHLY and CDR2 FYNNEI. V was cut by 6 bases and J by 0 bases, with 9 bases left in between. This CDR3 has 15 residues. The chain's CDR3 is CASSPAVSYNSPLHF. As DNA, the CDR3 is TGTGCCAGCAGCCCGGCAGTCTCCTATAATTCACCCCTCCACTTT.

The chain uses TRBV4-1 and TRBJ2-1; 13 bases are shared with TRBD2. Germline assignment: CDR1 MGHRA and CDR2 YSYEKL. After removal of 4 bases from V and 7 bases from J, the junction contained 7 bases not matched to a gene. The CDR3 runs to 16 residues. The CDR3 sequence is CASSPPGTSGVNEQFF. CDR3 coding DNA: TGCGCCAGCAGCCCACCCGGGACTAGCGGGGTTAATGAGCAGTTCTTC.

The gene calls are TRBV2 and TRBJ1-1; D is undetermined. The V gene's germline CDR1 is SNHLY and CDR2 FYNNEI. The ends were cut back, 7 bases at V and 0 bases at J, with 6 bases in the middle. The CDR3 sequence is 12 residues long. CDR3 region: CASNVLNTEAFF. The CDR3 DNA is TGTGCCAGCAATGTCCTGAACACTGAAGCTTTCTTT.

This chain uses TRBV5-4 with TRBJ1-2; TRBD1 matches at 7 bases. Trimming removed 2 bases from V and 2 bases from J; junction bases left unmatched: 6. Germline loops: CDR1 SGHNT, CDR2 YYREEE (reference sequence). The CDR3 consists of 15 residues. In nucleotides, the CDR3 is TGTGCCAGCAGCTTCCAGGGGGGGGGAAACTATGGCTACACCTTC. It codes for CASSFQGGGNYGYTF.

The chain joins TRBV5-1 to TRBJ2-3; the D is unclear. From germline, CDR1 is SGHRS and CDR2 YFSETQ. Trimming shortened V by 4 bases and J by 2 bases, and 8 bases separated the two germline ends. The CDR3 spans 13 residues. In DNA, the CDR3 is TGCGCCAGCAGCGCCGGAGCCACAGATACGCAGTATTTT. This codes for CASSAGATDTQYF.

The rearrangement joins TRBV6-6 to TRBJ1-5; 7 nucleotides align to TRBD1. This CDR3 spans 13 amino acids. Looked up from germline, CDR1 is MNHNY and CDR2 is SVGAGI (reference sequence). Losses at the gene ends were 2 bases for V and 10 bases for J; bases not matched to a gene: 5. The CDR3 region is CASSYGQGVPQHF. The CDR3 nucleotides are TGTGCCAGCAGTTACGGGCAGGGGGTCCCCCAGCATTTT.

The V and J genes are TRBV6-1 and TRBJ1-1; D possibly corresponds to TRBD1 (5 bases). V was pared by 6 bases and J by 3 bases, with 17 bases between. CDR3 length equals 15 residues. Per the germline V gene, CDR1 is MNHNS and CDR2 is SASEGT. CDR3 region: CASRGSGMADTEAFF. The CDR3 coding sequence is TGTGCCAGCAGGGGATCAGGGATGGCGGACACTGAAGCTTTCTTT.

This chain connects TRBV23-1 to TRBJ2-3, with D possibly TRBD1 on 6 matching bases. TRBV23-1 is known as an ORF, though its function is uncertain. CDR3 length equals 15 residues. Trimming cost V 4 bases and J 4 bases, with 15 bases left between them. The CDR3 region has the DNA TGCGCCAGCAGTCCCAGGGGACACGCAGCAGATACGCAGTATTTT. It codes for CASSPRGHAADTQYF.

V gene TRBV11-2 combines with J gene TRBJ1-2; 8 bases match TRBD1. The CDR3 loop spans 15 amino acids. CDR1 and CDR2 (germline): SGHAT, FQNNGV. With 4 bases clipped from V and 2 bases from J, the junction kept 6 bases outside the gene matches. CDR3 sequence reads: CASSSWTGNNYGYTF. CDR3 nucleotide sequence: TGTGCCAGCAGCTCTTGGACAGGGAACAACTATGGCTACACCTTC.

As concerns this clone: A read error may account for a junction end that differs from germline. The rearrangement links TRBV6-1 to TRBJ1-2, with D unclear. The germline V gene encodes CDR1 MNHNS and CDR2 SASEGT. The CDR3 is 12 amino acids. CDR3 protein: CASSESTRVEDF. CDR3 sequence (DNA): TGTGCCAGCAGTGAAAGCACAAGGGTGGAAGACTTC.

The chain uses TRBV5-1 and TRBJ1-1; no clear D gene. Germline V gene sequence: CDR1 SGHRS, CDR2 YFSETQ. The V end lost 0 bases, the J end lost 1 base, and 7 bases lay between the germline ends. This CDR3 contains 14 residues. The CDR3 region has the DNA TGCGCCAGCAGCTTGGCCGATAGGAACACTGAAGCTTTCTTT. Translating gives CASSLADRNTEAFF.

Of note for this clone: The identical CDR3 is also encoded by other nucleotide sequences in the sample. The chain has TRBV5-1 and TRBJ2-3, with D tentatively TRBD1 or TRBD2 (5 bases each). The CDR3 is made up of 14 amino acids. Trimming shortened V by 4 bases and J by 2 bases, and 11 bases separated the two germline ends. Germline CDR1 is SGHRS and CDR2 is YFSETQ. The CDR3 DNA reads as TGCGCCAGCAGCAGGGACGGATCCACAGATACGCAGTATTTT. This codes for CASSRDGSTDTQYF.

The J gene is TRBJ2-5, the V gene TRBV5-1; D gene ambiguous. V dropped 1 base and J dropped 7 bases, with 11 bases sitting between them. Germline V gene data show CDR1 as SGHRS and CDR2 as YFSETQ. The CDR3 runs to 13 residues. The CDR3 DNA sequence: TGCGCCAGCAGCTTGATAACAGAAGGGACCCAGTACTTC. Translated, it gives CASSLITEGTQYF.

V usage is TRBV5-4 and J usage is TRBJ2-5; TRBD2 aligns across 8 bases. The CDR3 is 14 amino acids. The junction had 3 bases not matched to a gene; V was cut back by 3 bases and J by 2 bases. Germline CDR1 reads SGHNT; CDR2 reads YYREEE (reference sequence). CDR3 loop: CASSSGGGQETQYF. In DNA, the CDR3 is TGTGCCAGCAGCTCCGGGGGGGGACAAGAGACCCAGTACTTC.